This paragraph reports one TCR beta chain. Germline-derived CDR1 and CDR2 are ENHRY and SYGVKD. This CDR3 spans 16 amino acids. The junction had 8 bases not matched to a gene; V was cut back by 4 bases and J by 4 bases. The data are from a study of blood T cell repertoires in COVID-19. Study-level information: In each case, the material was cDNA or gDNA derived from T cells, B-cell-depleted T cells, or PBMCs.

Generated by immunoSEQ multiplex PCR, the TCRdb table keeps only in-frame clones and is missing some. The sample consists of some 62,000 clones, approximately 88% of them appearing once. The sequencing input was peripheral blood. This chain joins TRBV10-3 and TRBJ2-3; 10 bases map to TRBD2. This clonotype was obtained from a human donor in a cohort sampled during active COVID-19. CDR3 amino acids: CAISGGTSALADTQYF. In DNA, the CDR3 is TGTGCCATCAGTGGGGGGACTAGCGCTTTGGCAGATACGCAGTATTTT.